The rows below give T cell receptor beta chains drawn from one sample of a study of blood T cell repertoires in COVID-19. Measured with immunoSEQ multiplex PCR; TCRdb has only the in-frame clones, and not every one. This sample has roughly 88,000 clones, with under 95% found just once. Sequenced: peripheral blood. These receptors were collected from a woman aged 45-65 years in a cohort sampled during active COVID-19. CDR3s include the opening cysteine and the closing phenylalanine or tryptophan.

J | V | length | CDR3
TRBJ2-4 | TRBV18 | 18 | CASSLTRDRGLAKNIQYF
TRBJ2-5 | TRBV19 | 18 | CASSTLASGGAQQETQYF
TRBJ2-2 | TRBV11-3 | 18 | CASSPHLAGAANTGELFF
TRBJ2-2 | TRBV13 | 12 | CASSPEAGELFF
TRBJ2-3 | TRBV27 | 15 | CASSFAQARGDTQYF
TRBJ1-1 | TRBV7-9 | 13 | CASSSLMWSEAFF
TRBJ1-2 | TRBV19 | 15 | CASSIGWGVNYGYTF
TRBJ2-1 | TRBV5-1 | 15 | CASSLASGSHNEQFF
TRBJ1-5 | TRBV24-1 | 13 | CATQGQHNQPQHF
TRBJ2-5 | TRBV7-2 | 17 | CASSLEARGMGQETQYF
TRBJ2-7 | TRBV6-5 | 14 | CASTKNQGGYEQYF
TRBJ2-1 | TRBV15 | 16 | CATSRARLAGHNEQFF
TRBJ2-3 | TRBV18 | 17 | CASSPSAPGLVADTQYF
TRBJ1-2 | TRBV25-1 | 13 | CASKDRDPQGYTF
TRBJ1-2 | TRBV18 | 16 | CASSRDGTGTTYGYTF
TRBJ2-6 | TRBV19 | 19 | CASSIKTRTARTGANVLTF
TRBJ2-7 | TRBV12-5 | 13 | CASGSGRAYEQYF
TRBJ2-3 | TRBV30 | 14 | CACPSGSHSDTQYF
TRBJ1-5 | TRBV12-3/TRBV12-4 | 12 | CASSRFLEPQHF
TRBJ1-3 | TRBV5-1 | 16 | CASSLEGVEKGNTIYF
TRBJ2-5 | TRBV14 | 15 | CASSQDRDRVETQYF
TRBJ1-1 | TRBV18 | 16 | CASSPGTDLRNTEAFF
TRBJ2-1 | TRBV19 | 11 | CASSIAGEQFF
TRBJ2-3 | TRBV6-1 | 14 | CASSDPPDILGHYF
TRBJ2-2 | TRBV28 | 17 | CASSLWRLAGGPGELFF
TRBJ2-2 | TRBV12-3/TRBV12-4 | 12 | CASRVGGGELFF
TRBJ2-1 | TRBV5-1 | 16 | CASSLGGTRGTHEQFF
TRBJ1-2 | TRBV7-8 | 14 | CASSSTGLHYGYTF
TRBJ2-3 | TRBV12-5 | 16 | CASGLGAGGSTDTQYF
TRBJ2-1 | TRBV12-5 | 13 | CASGPQGGGQQFF
TRBJ2-7 | TRBV19 | 15 | CASSEWGVGGEEQYF
TRBJ1-2 | TRBV28 | 14 | CASSLGQGARGYTF
TRBJ2-1 | TRBV29-1 | 11 | CSGTGGNEQFF
TRBJ2-5 | TRBV29-1 | 11 | CSTGQGETQYF
TRBJ1-1 | TRBV5-5 | 12 | CASSFIAAEAFF
TRBJ1-5 | TRBV19 | 9 | CASTLPQHF
TRBJ1-6 | TRBV7-3 | 18 | CAIFPQDRDLAENSPLHF
TRBJ1-2 | TRBV11-2 | 16 | CASSLERTGSRYGYTF
TRBJ2-3 | TRBV30 | 13 | CAWSPSPPTTQYF
TRBJ1-1 | TRBV29-1 | 15 | CSVLKTGGRNTEAFF
TRBJ1-1 | TRBV10-3 | 11 | CASGQGDEAFF
TRBJ2-2 | TRBV12-3/TRBV12-4 | 13 | CASRQGSAGELFF
TRBJ1-3 | TRBV9 | 15 | CASSVQGVAGNTIYF
TRBJ1-3 | TRBV25-1 | 17 | CASSEFEGRNSGNTIYF
TRBJ2-1 | TRBV6-1 | 16 | CASSEFTLAANNEQFF
TRBJ2-2 | TRBV3-1/TRBV3-2 | 18 | CASSQDLAGGPNTGELFF